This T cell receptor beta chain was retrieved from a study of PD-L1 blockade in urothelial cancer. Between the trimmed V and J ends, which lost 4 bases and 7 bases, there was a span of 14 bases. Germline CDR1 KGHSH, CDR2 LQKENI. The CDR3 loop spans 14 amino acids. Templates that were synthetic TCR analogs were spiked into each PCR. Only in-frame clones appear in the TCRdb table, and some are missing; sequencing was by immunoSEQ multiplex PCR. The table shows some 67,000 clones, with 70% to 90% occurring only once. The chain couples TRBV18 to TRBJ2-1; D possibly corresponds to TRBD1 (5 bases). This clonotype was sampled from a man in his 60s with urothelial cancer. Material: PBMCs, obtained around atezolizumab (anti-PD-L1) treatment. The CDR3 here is CASSLRQTSNEQFF. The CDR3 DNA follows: TGTGCCAGCTCACTAAGACAGACTTCAAATGAGCAGTTCTTC.